The source of this T cell receptor beta chain is a study of T cell responses to AZD1222 COVID-19 vaccine. TCRdb keeps only in-frame clones here, not all; method: immunoSEQ multiplex PCR. This sample has 150,000 to 200,000 clones; 75% to 90% occur once, and the top ten carry 6.5% to 7%. V was clipped by 1 base and J by 2 bases; unmatched bases: 11. The germline V gene has CDR1 SGHRS and CDR2 YFSETQ. The CDR3 extends over 17 amino acids. The input for sequencing was peripheral blood, taken on day 0 of AZD1222 vaccination. This clonotype originated in an adult in good health. The V gene is TRBV5-1, the J gene TRBJ2-7, with 8 positions matching TRBD2. Here the CDR3 reads CASSLTYSGMGTYEQYF. The CDR3 nucleotides read TGCGCCAGCAGCTTGACCTATAGCGGGATGGGGACCTACGAGCAGTACTTC.